The 22 T cell receptor beta chains in this list originate from one sample, sequenced in a study of T cells in Graves' hyperthyroidism and ophthalmopathy. Amplified TCR beta CDR3 regions came from RNA transcripts. TCR CDR3 underwent first-round RT-PCR with the HTBI primer set. From the multiplex PCR reads, TCRdb called clonotypes with MiXCR, one entry per CDR3 protein. This table has 300,000 to 500,000 distinct CDR3 sequences, more than 13% appearing once. Sample: blood. The receptors here all came from a woman in her thirties with Graves' hyperthyroidism.

This clonotype was picked up many times. The V call is TRBV12-3 or TRBV12-4, the J call TRBJ1-2; possibly TRBD1 for D (5 bases). CDR3 length equals 14 residues. Trimming pared 2 bases from V and 6 bases from J, leaving 13 bases between. CDR3 amino acids: CASSLSGGSHGYTF. The CDR3 nucleotides are TGTGCCAGCAGTTTATCTGGGGGATCTCATGGCTACACCTTC.

This clonotype was picked up many times. The V gene is TRBV3-1, the J gene TRBJ2-7; 7 positions agree with TRBD1. The trim removed 1 base at V and 6 bases at J, leaving 6 bases unmatched. The CDR3 covers 14 residues. Germline V lookup: CDR1 LGHDT, CDR2 YNNKEL (reference sequence). CDR3 loop: CASSQVGTAGEQYF. The CDR3 DNA follows: TGTGCCAGCAGCCAAGTGGGGACAGCCGGCGAGCAGTACTTC.

This clonotype was seen at least ten times. V usage is TRBV6-1 and J usage is TRBJ2-7, with a weak D call TRBD1 (5 bases). There are 15 residues in the CDR3. Trimming stripped 2 bases from V and 3 bases from J, with 14 bases between. Germline CDR1 is MNHNS and CDR2 is SASEGT. CDR3 residues: CASSELPTELYEQYF. Here the CDR3 DNA reads TGTGCCAGCAGTGAACTTCCGACAGAACTCTACGAGCAGTACTTC.

This clonotype has a count of ten or more. The chain links TRBV28 to TRBJ2-1; 8 nucleotides line up with TRBD2. The CDR3 is 16 residues long. The germline V gene encodes CDR1 MDHEN and CDR2 SYDVKM. V lost 5 bases and J lost 0; bases outside the gene matches: 6. The chain's CDR3 is CASSITGTSSYNEQFF. The CDR3 DNA reads TGTGCCAGCAGTATAACCGGGACTAGCTCCTACAATGAGCAGTTCTTC.

This clonotype was counted a few times. This chain joins TRBV30 and TRBJ1-4; TRBD1 matches 11 bases. Trimming at V came to 3 bases and at J to 8 bases, leaving 11 bases not matched to a gene. Germline V gene lookup returns CDR1 GTSNPN and CDR2 SVGIG (reference sequence). The CDR3 loop spans 16 amino acids. The CDR3 loop is CAWRDRGRTVGEKLFF. The CDR3 DNA reads TGTGCCTGGAGGGACAGGGGGCGAACGGTCGGGGAAAAACTGTTTTTT.

This clonotype was detected ten times or more. The V call is TRBV5-1, the J call TRBJ1-2, with D tentatively TRBD1 (5 bases). The CDR3 runs 15 residues. CDR1 SGHRS and CDR2 YFSETQ come from the germline V gene. V dropped 3 bases and J dropped 4 bases, with 16 bases sitting between them. The CDR3 loop reads CASSSQGGGLYGYTF. DNA for the CDR3: TGCGCCAGCAGCTCGCAGGGTGGAGGTCTCTATGGCTACACCTTC.

The chain links TRBV2 to TRBJ2-5; TRBD1 aligns across 7 bases. The germline gives CDR1 SNHLY, CDR2 FYNNEI. The CDR3 has 12 amino acids. V gave up 6 bases and J gave up 5 bases; unmatched junction bases: 3. The CDR3 coding sequence is TGTGCCAGCAGACAGGGGTCCGAGACCCAGTACTTC. Translated: CASRQGSETQYF.

This clonotype has ten or more counts. The V call is TRBV5-1, the J call TRBJ2-7; 13 bases are shared with TRBD2. The CDR3 has 13 residues. V lost 4 bases, J lost 7 bases, and 2 bases stayed unmatched. Germline CDR1 is SGHRS and CDR2 is YFSETQ. CDR3 coding DNA: TGCGCCAGCAGCCTACTAGCGGGAGGGGAGCAGTACTTC. Its translation: CASSLLAGGEQYF.

This clonotype has more than one count but fewer than ten. This rearrangement joins TRBV20-1 to TRBJ2-3; perhaps TRBD1 as D (7 bases). The CDR3 is 17 residues long. V was pared by 4 bases and J by 3 bases, with 23 bases between. Germline values: CDR1 DFQATT, CDR2 SNEGSKA (reference sequence). CDR3 DNA: TGCAGTGCTACGAAGGGGGAGGCAGGGGGTTTTACAGATACGCAGTATTTT. It translates to CSATKGEAGGFTDTQYF.

This clonotype came up many times. The rearrangement joins TRBV11-3 to TRBJ2-1; the match to TRBD2 covers 11 bases. CDR1 is SGHNT, CDR2 YENEEA, per germline. V lost 4 bases to trimming and J lost 6 bases; unmatched junction nucleotides: 5. The CDR3 sequence is 15 residues long. CDR3 sequence: CASSSRLAGINEQFF. The CDR3 DNA follows: TGTGCCAGCAGCTCTCGACTAGCGGGGATCAATGAGCAGTTCTTC.

This clonotype has a handful of counts. The V gene is TRBV15, the J gene TRBJ2-3, with a tentative D call TRBD2 (5 bases). Germline V lookup: CDR1 LNHNV, CDR2 YYDKDF (reference sequence). The CDR3 has 16 amino acids. V lost 4 bases and J lost 1, with 15 bases in between. CDR3 protein: CATSITLGAGTDTQYF. The CDR3 nucleotides read TGTGCCACCAGCATCACCCTCGGAGCGGGCACAGATACGCAGTATTTT.

A note on this clonotype: The junction departs from the called germline gene at one end, perhaps through a read error. This sequence joins TRBV5-1 and TRBJ2-1, with a possible D match to TRBD1 (5 bases). The CDR3 is 11 residues long. Germline V lookup: CDR1 SGHRS, CDR2 YFSETQ. CDR3 sequence reads: CASKGLDEQFF. The CDR3 nucleotides are TGCGCAAGCAAGGGGTTGGATGAGCAGTTCTTC.

This clonotype turned up a few times. The chain carries TRBV9 and TRBJ1-2, with 9 bases identical to TRBD1. Germline loops: CDR1 SGDLS, CDR2 YYNGEE. The CDR3 length is 14 residues. With 3 bases clipped from V and 7 bases from J, the junction kept 7 bases outside the gene matches. CDR3 bases: TGTGCCAGCAGCGGTAGGACAGGGGCCAGTGGCTACACCTTC. Protein product: CASSGRTGASGYTF.

This clonotype occurred many times. CDR3 in amino acids: CSVHSPGQGSEQYF. The DNA of the CDR3 is TGCAGCGTACACTCCCCGGGACAGGGTTCCGAGCAGTACTTC. The V and J genes are TRBV29-1 and TRBJ2-7; 9 nucleotides line up with TRBD1. The CDR3 is 14 amino acids. V was clipped by 6 bases and J by 6 bases; unmatched bases: 12. Germline V lookup: CDR1 SQVTM, CDR2 ANQGSEA.

This clonotype turned up a few times. The chain couples TRBV19 to TRBJ2-1, with TRBD2 identical over 11 bases. Germline V gives CDR1 LNHDA, CDR2 SQIVND (reference sequence). This CDR3 spans 16 amino acids. With 10 bases clipped from V and 10 bases from J, the junction kept 18 bases outside the gene matches. CDR3 DNA sequence: TGTGCCACTAATGGGGAAAGGACTAGCGGGTCTTCGGAGCAGTTCTTC. It codes for CATNGERTSGSSEQFF.

In its sample, this clonotype was seen many times. In DNA form, the CDR3 reads TGTGCCAGCAGCCTTCGCGGCGGGAGTTCAGACAATGAGCAGTTCTTC. It is translated as CASSLRGGSSDNEQFF. This chain uses TRBV7-2 with TRBJ2-1, with 7 bases identical to TRBD2. Germline V lookup: CDR1 SGHTA, CDR2 FQGNSA. The CDR3 consists of 16 residues. V lost 5 bases and J lost 5; bases outside the gene matches: 12.

In DNA, the CDR3 is TGTGCCAGCAGCACAAGCGGGAGGGCCTCAGATACGCAGTATTTT. This sequence encodes CASSTSGRASDTQYF. The chain couples TRBV9 to TRBJ2-3, with TRBD2 identical over 10 bases. From germline, CDR1 is SGDLS and CDR2 YYNGEE. The ends lost 4 bases at V and 4 bases at J; junction bases unmatched: 6. There are 15 residues in the CDR3.

The gene calls are TRBV18 and TRBJ2-3, with D maybe TRBD1 (6 bases). Trimming took 1 base from V and 4 from J, leaving 12 bases between them. Looked up from germline, CDR1 is KGHSH and CDR2 is LQKENI. The CDR3 runs 15 residues. This CDR3 reads CASSPRQGKADTQYF. The CDR3 DNA reads TGTGCCAGCTCACCACGCCAGGGGAAGGCAGATACGCAGTATTTT.

This clonotype was seen only a few times. The chain is built from TRBV11-2 and TRBJ2-2, with D unclear. The CDR3 loop spans 12 amino acids. From germline, CDR1 is SGHAT and CDR2 FQNNGV. V was shortened by 4 bases and J by 6 bases, with 6 bases between the two germline ends. The CDR3 spells CASSWFAGELFF. CDR3 bases: TGTGCCAGCAGCTGGTTCGCCGGGGAGCTGTTTTTT.

This clonotype was seen a handful of times. V and J are TRBV20-1 and TRBJ2-1; 12 bases align to TRBD2. Germline V lookup: CDR1 DFQATT, CDR2 SNEGSKA (reference sequence). V lost 2 bases, J lost 3 bases, and 11 bases stayed unmatched. The CDR3 runs to 18 residues. The CDR3 is CSARWTSGVSANYNEQFF. The CDR3 region has the DNA TGCAGTGCTAGATGGACTAGCGGGGTTTCCGCGAACTACAATGAGCAGTTCTTC.

This clonotype showed up many times. The DNA of the CDR3 is TGTGCCAGCAGCTCGCTATCAACTGACTCCGAGCAGTACTTC. It codes for CASSSLSTDSEQYF. The chain is built from TRBV3-1 and TRBJ2-7; D uncertain. In germline, CDR1 is LGHDT, CDR2 YNNKEL (reference sequence). CDR3 length equals 14 residues. Trimming stripped 5 bases from V and 6 bases from J, with 17 bases between.

The gene calls are TRBV5-1 and TRBJ2-1, with D perhaps given as TRBD1 or TRBD2 (5 bases each). In germline, CDR1 is SGHRS, CDR2 YFSETQ. V dropped 3 bases and J dropped 0 bases, with 25 bases sitting between them. This CDR3 spans 20 amino acids. CDR3 amino acids: CASSSTHSSGRTSSYNEQFF. CDR3 nucleotides: TGCGCCAGCAGCTCGACTCATAGTTCGGGGCGGACCAGCTCCTACAATGAGCAGTTCTTC.